A selection of T cell receptor beta chains follows, all from one sample in a study of T-cell memory formation after mild COVID-19. One entry per CDR3 protein results from TCRdb running MiXCR on the 5' RACE reads. This table holds 500,000 to 550,000 distinct CDR3 sequences, roughly 20% found once. The specimen sequenced was PBMCs or a T cell subset sorted from them (not recorded which). These receptors came from an adult woman who had mild COVID-19 (a few samples of this study predate the infection). Cell type and time point are not known. Each CDR3 is given with its conserved first and last residue. Fields, in order: J gene, V gene, clone size, D gene, CDR3 protein, CDR3 DNA. A D gene is named only where the DNA matches it firmly. Size values are once, few and many counts, or a class for expanded clones, and some rows have none.

j_gene: TRBJ2-1; v_gene: TRBV6-2/TRBV6-3; abundance: -; d_gene: TRBD2; CDR3aa: CASSYSKRGHNEQFF; CDR3nt: TGTGCCAGCAGTTACTCGAAGCGGGGACACAATGAGCAGTTCTTC
j_gene: TRBJ1-6; v_gene: TRBV10-3; abundance: -; d_gene: -; CDR3aa: CAIGQYNSPLHF; CDR3nt: TGTGCCATCGGACAATATAATTCACCCCTCCACTTT
j_gene: TRBJ2-5; v_gene: TRBV20-1; abundance: -; d_gene: TRBD1; CDR3aa: CSASPRGDRDQTQYF; CDR3nt: TGCAGTGCTAGTCCCCGGGGGGACAGGGATCAGACCCAGTACTTC
j_gene: TRBJ2-7; v_gene: TRBV12-3/TRBV12-4; abundance: few; d_gene: TRBD2; CDR3aa: CASSPGLATYEQYF; CDR3nt: TGTGCCAGCAGCCCGGGACTAGCCACCTACGAGCAGTACTTC
j_gene: TRBJ2-2; v_gene: TRBV5-1; abundance: -; d_gene: -; CDR3aa: CASSLFSNTGELFF; CDR3nt: TGCGCCAGCAGCTTGTTTTCGAACACCGGGGAGCTGTTTTTT
j_gene: TRBJ1-1; v_gene: TRBV12-5; abundance: few; d_gene: -; CDR3aa: CASGGPPAGAFF; CDR3nt: TGTGCTAGTGGTGGTCCGCCCGCCGGAGCTTTCTTT
j_gene: TRBJ1-1; v_gene: TRBV19; abundance: -; d_gene: TRBD1; CDR3aa: CASSISLPGTANTEAFF; CDR3nt: TGTGCCAGTAGTATCTCTCTTCCAGGGACAGCTAACACTGAAGCTTTCTTT
j_gene: TRBJ2-7; v_gene: TRBV15; abundance: few; d_gene: TRBD2; CDR3aa: CATSTFSGGRYEQYF; CDR3nt: TGTGCCACCAGCACTTTTAGCGGGGGGCGCTACGAGCAGTACTTC
j_gene: TRBJ2-3; v_gene: TRBV4-1; abundance: few; d_gene: TRBD1; CDR3aa: CASSRGGSGDTQYF; CDR3nt: TGCGCCAGCAGCCGAGGGGGCTCGGGAGATACGCAGTATTTT
j_gene: TRBJ1-4; v_gene: TRBV5-1; abundance: few; d_gene: -; CDR3aa: CASSLSGPEKLFF; CDR3nt: TGCGCCAGCAGCTTATCAGGTCCGGAAAAACTGTTTTTT
j_gene: TRBJ1-2; v_gene: TRBV3-1; abundance: -; d_gene: TRBD1; CDR3aa: CASSPRDREHYGYTF; CDR3nt: TGTGCCAGCAGCCCCCGGGACAGGGAGCACTATGGCTACACCTTC
j_gene: TRBJ2-7; v_gene: TRBV4-3; abundance: few; d_gene: TRBD1; CDR3aa: CASSQGRQGEQYF; CDR3nt: TGCGCCAGCAGCCAGGGGCGACAGGGAGAGCAGTACTTC
j_gene: TRBJ1-5; v_gene: TRBV9; abundance: -; d_gene: -; CDR3aa: CASSVDLGQPQHF; CDR3nt: TGTGCCAGCAGCGTAGATTTGGGACAGCCCCAGCATTTT
j_gene: TRBJ2-5; v_gene: TRBV29-1; abundance: few; d_gene: TRBD2; CDR3aa: CSVKGLAGVPPGTQYF; CDR3nt: TGCAGCGTTAAGGGACTAGCGGGGGTCCCTCCAGGGACCCAGTACTTC
j_gene: TRBJ1-6; v_gene: TRBV5-5; abundance: few; d_gene: TRBD1; CDR3aa: CASSGSPGGSYNSPLHF; CDR3nt: TGTGCCAGCAGCGGGAGTCCAGGGGGCTCCTATAATTCACCCCTCCACTTT
j_gene: TRBJ1-1; v_gene: TRBV14; abundance: -; d_gene: -; CDR3aa: CASSPRQRPVAFF; CDR3nt: TGTGCCAGCAGCCCCCGACAGAGACCAGTGGCTTTCTTT
j_gene: TRBJ2-7; v_gene: TRBV18; abundance: -; d_gene: TRBD1; CDR3aa: CASSATGTGSEQYF; CDR3nt: TGTGCCAGCTCAGCTACCGGGACAGGGTCCGAGCAGTACTTC
j_gene: TRBJ1-2; v_gene: TRBV19; abundance: few; d_gene: -; CDR3aa: CATEAGYDYGYTF; CDR3nt: TGTGCCACCGAGGCGGGATACGATTATGGCTACACCTTC
j_gene: TRBJ2-7; v_gene: TRBV5-1; abundance: -; d_gene: TRBD2; CDR3aa: CASSPEIGSGRANEQYF; CDR3nt: TGCGCCAGCAGCCCGGAGATCGGTAGCGGGAGGGCCAACGAGCAGTACTTC
j_gene: TRBJ1-4; v_gene: TRBV20-1; abundance: -; d_gene: -; CDR3aa: CSAQDFTGQGLFF; CDR3nt: TGCAGTGCCCAAGACTTTACAGGGCAAGGACTGTTTTTT
j_gene: TRBJ2-2; v_gene: TRBV6-5; abundance: few; d_gene: -; CDR3aa: CASSYAGIMIGELFF; CDR3nt: TGTGCCAGCAGTTACGCAGGGATTATGATCGGGGAGCTGTTTTTT
j_gene: TRBJ2-7; v_gene: TRBV20-1; abundance: -; d_gene: TRBD2; CDR3aa: CSASPSNSGGGYEQYF; CDR3nt: TGCAGTGCTAGTCCCTCGAATAGCGGGGGGGGCTACGAGCAGTACTTC
j_gene: TRBJ2-7; v_gene: TRBV20-1; abundance: few; d_gene: -; CDR3aa: CSAPQPGWRGYEQYF; CDR3nt: TGCAGTGCTCCCCAGCCGGGGTGGAGGGGCTACGAGCAGTACTTC
j_gene: TRBJ1-1; v_gene: TRBV20-1; abundance: -; d_gene: TRBD1; CDR3aa: CSARDREGGRAEAFF; CDR3nt: TGCAGTGCTAGAGATCGTGAAGGGGGCAGAGCTGAAGCTTTCTTT
j_gene: TRBJ2-1; v_gene: TRBV7-2; abundance: few; d_gene: TRBD1; CDR3aa: CASSRQGTYNEQFF; CDR3nt: TGTGCCAGCTCTCGACAGGGGACCTACAATGAGCAGTTCTTC
j_gene: TRBJ1-5; v_gene: TRBV12-3/TRBV12-4; abundance: -; d_gene: -; CDR3aa: CASTLNGGRSQLAQHF; CDR3nt: TGTGCCAGCACCCTCAACGGGGGCCGTTCTCAATTAGCCCAGCATTTT
j_gene: TRBJ2-1; v_gene: TRBV7-9; abundance: many; d_gene: -; CDR3aa: CASSFNRNNEQFF; CDR3nt: TGTGCCAGCAGCTTTAACAGGAACAATGAGCAGTTCTTC
j_gene: TRBJ2-4; v_gene: TRBV9; abundance: few; d_gene: -; CDR3aa: CASSVSGRDIQYF; CDR3nt: TGTGCCAGCAGCGTATCTGGCAGGGACATTCAGTACTTC
j_gene: TRBJ2-1; v_gene: TRBV14; abundance: few; d_gene: -; CDR3aa: CASSQGATSSYNEQFF; CDR3nt: TGTGCCAGCAGCCAAGGGGCTACGAGCTCCTACAATGAGCAGTTCTTC
j_gene: TRBJ2-1; v_gene: TRBV12-3/TRBV12-4; abundance: -; d_gene: -; CDR3aa: CASSPDYYNEQFF; CDR3nt: TGTGCCAGCAGCCCTGACTATTACAATGAGCAGTTCTTC
j_gene: TRBJ1-1; v_gene: TRBV5-1; abundance: -; d_gene: -; CDR3aa: CATSWGDNTEAFF; CDR3nt: TGCGCCACCTCGTGGGGGGACAACACTGAAGCTTTCTTT
j_gene: TRBJ1-1; v_gene: TRBV6-5; abundance: -; d_gene: -; CDR3aa: CASSYVDTLNTEAFF; CDR3nt: TGTGCCAGCAGTTACGTTGACACCTTGAACACTGAAGCTTTCTTT
j_gene: TRBJ1-2; v_gene: TRBV6-5; abundance: few; d_gene: -; CDR3aa: CASSFSWGGDYGYTF; CDR3nt: TGTGCCAGCAGTTTCTCGTGGGGTGGGGACTATGGCTACACCTTC
j_gene: TRBJ2-3; v_gene: TRBV7-2; abundance: few; d_gene: -; CDR3aa: CASSFYLVPTDTQYF; CDR3nt: TGTGCCAGCAGCTTTTATCTTGTTCCTACAGATACGCAGTATTTT
j_gene: TRBJ1-5; v_gene: TRBV19; abundance: few; d_gene: TRBD1; CDR3aa: CASRVQGANQPQHF; CDR3nt: TGTGCCAGTAGGGTACAGGGGGCGAATCAGCCCCAGCATTTT
j_gene: TRBJ2-7; v_gene: TRBV6-5; abundance: -; d_gene: TRBD1; CDR3aa: CASRTGTGHYEQYF; CDR3nt: TGTGCCAGCAGAACCGGGACAGGTCACTACGAGCAGTACTTC
j_gene: TRBJ2-5; v_gene: TRBV18; abundance: few; d_gene: TRBD2; CDR3aa: CASSPPGKAGETQYF; CDR3nt: TGTGCCAGCTCACCACCGGGAAAAGCGGGGGAGACCCAGTACTTC
j_gene: TRBJ1-5; v_gene: TRBV30; abundance: -; d_gene: TRBD1; CDR3aa: CAWSVGTGGQPQHF; CDR3nt: TGTGCCTGGAGTGTCGGGACAGGGGGACAGCCCCAGCATTTT
j_gene: TRBJ1-5; v_gene: TRBV4-1; abundance: few; d_gene: -; CDR3aa: CASSQEEWGQPQHF; CDR3nt: TGCGCCAGCAGCCAAGAAGAGTGGGGTCAGCCCCAGCATTTT
j_gene: TRBJ1-5; v_gene: TRBV3-1; abundance: -; d_gene: -; CDR3aa: CASSQGRAGQPQHF; CDR3nt: TGTGCCAGCAGCCAAGGCAGGGCCGGTCAGCCCCAGCATTTT
j_gene: TRBJ2-7; v_gene: TRBV7-8; abundance: -; d_gene: TRBD1; CDR3aa: CASSMDRAWYEQYF; CDR3nt: TGTGCCAGCAGCATGGACAGGGCGTGGTACGAGCAGTACTTC
j_gene: TRBJ2-3; v_gene: TRBV7-3; abundance: -; d_gene: -; CDR3aa: CASSPRGGATDTQYF; CDR3nt: TGTGCCAGCAGCCCTAGAGGGGGGGCGACAGATACGCAGTATTTT
j_gene: TRBJ1-1; v_gene: TRBV12-3/TRBV12-4; abundance: -; d_gene: -; CDR3aa: CASSFFPSSLEGTEAFF; CDR3nt: TGTGCCAGCAGTTTTTTTCCGTCGTCTCTTGAGGGGACTGAAGCTTTCTTT
j_gene: TRBJ2-7; v_gene: TRBV7-9; abundance: -; d_gene: -; CDR3aa: CASSPSGWTDEQYF; CDR3nt: TGTGCCAGCAGCCCCTCTGGGTGGACTGACGAGCAGTACTTC
j_gene: TRBJ2-7; v_gene: TRBV12-3/TRBV12-4; abundance: -; d_gene: -; CDR3aa: CASSLAPSEQYF; CDR3nt: TGTGCCAGCAGTTTAGCCCCCTCCGAGCAGTACTTC